The 12 T cell receptor beta chains in this list originate from one sample, sequenced in a study of patients and donors after allogeneic stem cell transplantation. TCRdb used MiXCR to reprocess the RT-PCR reads, holding one entry per CDR3 protein. This sample has 70,000 or so distinct CDR3 sequences, with around 27% found just once. Material for sequencing was blood, either unsorted or a sorted T cell fraction (not recorded which). The receptor source for this set is a human donor who was either an allogeneic HSCT recipient or a stem cell or donor lymphocyte infusion donor (not recorded which). It is not recorded whose cells these are; they may come from a transplant donor.

This clonotype was counted only a few times. The V call is TRBV6-2 or TRBV6-3, the J call TRBJ2-5, with D hard to call. V lost 7 bases, J lost 4 bases, and 7 bases lay in between. Germline CDR1 is MNHEY and CDR2 is SVGEGT. The CDR3 runs to 11 residues. The CDR3 bases are TGTGCCAGCACGGCAGCAGAGACCCAGTACTTC. Protein product: CASTAAETQYF.

This clonotype occurred a few times. For the CDR3, the DNA is TGTGCCAGCAGTTCGGCTAGCGGGGGAATGGAGACCCAGTACTTC. Residues: CASSSASGGMETQYF. The chain couples TRBV12-3 or TRBV12-4 to TRBJ2-5, with 10 bases matching TRBD2. The V and J ends lost 4 bases and 5 bases, in that order; junction bases with no gene match: 7. The CDR3 contains 15 residues.

This clonotype has a handful of counts. J is TRBJ1-1 and V is TRBV6-5; possibly TRBD1 for D (5 bases). In germline, CDR1 is MNHEY, CDR2 SVGAGI. The V gene lost 4 bases and the J gene lost 11 bases, with 17 bases spanning the gap. The CDR3 has 13 residues. CDR3 bases: TGTGCCAGCAGTTGGAGTGGGGGAATTCGGGCTTTCTTT. This sequence encodes CASSWSGGIRAFF.

The V call is TRBV12-3 or TRBV12-4, the J call TRBJ2-1; 7 bases match TRBD2. With V trimmed by 3 bases and J by 7 bases, 9 bases remained unmatched. This CDR3 is built from 15 residues. The CDR3 spells CASSFLPGGGNEQFF. The CDR3 nucleotides read TGTGCCAGCAGTTTTTTACCGGGCGGGGGAAATGAGCAGTTCTTC.

This clonotype was detected a few times. The chain has TRBV5-6 and TRBJ1-2, with D possibly being TRBD1 (5 bases). Trimming cost V 1 base and J 4 bases, with 14 bases left between them. This CDR3 contains 15 residues. Germline CDR1 and CDR2: SGHDT and YYEEEE. In nucleotides, the CDR3 is TGTGCCAGCAGCTTGATTGGGCTGGGGGTCTATGGCTACACCTTC. Encoded protein: CASSLIGLGVYGYTF.

The V and J genes are TRBV5-1 and TRBJ1-2; D remains ambiguous. The CDR3 spans 13 residues. Germline V CDR1 and CDR2: SGHRS, YFSETQ. Trimming stripped 2 bases from V and 1 base from J, with 6 bases between. DNA for the CDR3: TGCGCCAGCAGCTTCGGGGTTAACTATGGCTACACCTTC. This translates into CASSFGVNYGYTF. The full variable domain, completed using reference TRBV5-1 and TRBJ1-2, is KAGVTQTPRYLIKTRGQQVTLSCSPISGHRSVSWYQQTPGQGLQFLFEYFSETQRNKGNFPGRFSGRQFSNSRSEMNVSTLELGDSALYLCASSFGVNYGYTFGSGTRLTVV.

In its sample, this clonotype was seen a few times. CDR3 residues: CASSLARTGGNTIYF. Written as DNA, the CDR3 is TGTGCCAGCAGCTTAGCGAGGACAGGGGGAAACACCATATATTTT. The V gene is TRBV7-2, the J gene TRBJ1-3, with 8 positions matching TRBD1. Unmatched junction bases numbered 2, after V lost 0 bases and J lost 4 bases. This CDR3 comprises 15 residues. Germline V lookup: CDR1 SGHTA, CDR2 FQGNSA.

V is TRBV6-6 and J is TRBJ1-4; no firm D call. CDR3 length: 15 amino acids. The ends were cut back, 3 bases at V and 0 bases at J, with 8 bases in the middle. Germline V gene lookup returns CDR1 MNHNY and CDR2 SVGAGI (reference sequence). The CDR3 DNA reads TGTGCCAGCAGTTATGAGAGGGCAACTAATGAAAAACTGTTTTTT. Translated: CASSYERATNEKLFF.

This chain connects TRBV11-2 to TRBJ2-2; D is unclear. This CDR3 is built from 13 residues. The V and J ends lost 3 bases and 3 bases respectively, with 5 bases between them. CDR1 and CDR2 (germline): SGHAT, FQNNGV. For the CDR3, the DNA is TGTGCCAGCAGCTTTCCGTACACCGGGGAGCTGTTTTTT. Protein: CASSFPYTGELFF.

V is TRBV5-1 and J is TRBJ2-7; D is undetermined. The germline gives CDR1 SGHRS, CDR2 YFSETQ. The length of the CDR3 is 13 residues. V dropped 0 bases and J dropped 3 bases, with 7 bases sitting between them. The DNA of the CDR3 is TGCGCCAGCAGCTTGGCCATCAGCTACGAGCAGTACTTC. Protein sequence: CASSLAISYEQYF. Variable domain in full (rest from reference TRBV5-1 and TRBJ2-7): KAGVTQTPRYLIKTRGQQVTLSCSPISGHRSVSWYQQTPGQGLQFLFEYFSETQRNKGNFPGRFSGRQFSNSRSEMNVSTLELGDSALYLCASSLAISYEQYFGPGTRLTVT.

This chain uses TRBV20-1 with TRBJ2-2; a weak D match, TRBD2 (5 bases). Germline V gene lookup returns CDR1 DFQATT and CDR2 SNEGSKA (reference sequence). V was cut by 3 bases and J by 6 bases, with 14 bases left in between. The CDR3 runs to 14 residues. CDR3 nucleotide sequence: TGCAGTGCTAGCCGATCACTAGTCTCCGGGGAGCTGTTTTTT. Its translation: CSASRSLVSGELFF.

There are a few counts of this clonotype. The V and J genes are TRBV20-1 and TRBJ1-5; tentatively, D is TRBD1 (6 bases). CDR3 length: 13 residues. Trimming removed 4 bases at V and 1 base at J, with 8 bases between. Germline V gene lookup returns CDR1 DFQATT and CDR2 SNEGSKA (reference sequence). The CDR3 region is CSANRESNQPQHF. CDR3 coding DNA: TGCAGTGCTAACAGGGAAAGCAATCAGCCCCAGCATTTT.